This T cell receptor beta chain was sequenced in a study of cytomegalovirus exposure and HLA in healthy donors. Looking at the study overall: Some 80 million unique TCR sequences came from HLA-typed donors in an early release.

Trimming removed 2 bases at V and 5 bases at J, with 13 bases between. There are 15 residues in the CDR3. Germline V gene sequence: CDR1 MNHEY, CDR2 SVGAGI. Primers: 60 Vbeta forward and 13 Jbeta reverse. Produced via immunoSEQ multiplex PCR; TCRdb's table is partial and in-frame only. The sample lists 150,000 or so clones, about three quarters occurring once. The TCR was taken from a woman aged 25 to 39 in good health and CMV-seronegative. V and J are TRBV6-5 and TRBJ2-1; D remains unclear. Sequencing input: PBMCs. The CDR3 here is CASSYRSLVDNEQFF. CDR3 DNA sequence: TGTGCCAGCAGTTACAGGAGTTTAGTCGACAATGAGCAGTTCTTC.